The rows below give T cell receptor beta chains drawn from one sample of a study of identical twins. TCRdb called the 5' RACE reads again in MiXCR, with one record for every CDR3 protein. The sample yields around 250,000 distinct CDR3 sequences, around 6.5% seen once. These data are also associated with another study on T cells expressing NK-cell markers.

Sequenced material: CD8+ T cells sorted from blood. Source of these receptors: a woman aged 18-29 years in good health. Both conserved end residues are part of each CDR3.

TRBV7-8 CASSWLQGATNNEQFF
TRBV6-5 CASSYTGYNEKLFF
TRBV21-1 CASSKSVTGELFF
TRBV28 CASSPVAGLAAFTDTQYF
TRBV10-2 CASSENSIKETQYF
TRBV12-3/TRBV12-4 CASSLESGTDTQYF
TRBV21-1 CASLPKADEKLFF
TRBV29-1 CSVEDRENVLTF
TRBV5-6 CASSWGTGGHEAFF
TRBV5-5 CASSFLVGLAGEETQYF
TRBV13 CASSHPGYNEQFF
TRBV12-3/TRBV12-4 CASSLRGSDSPLHF
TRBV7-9 CASTSSGEAFF
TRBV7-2 CASSFGSFEQFF
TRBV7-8 CASSPIARGDLKTQYF
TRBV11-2 CASSLGIDTGELFF
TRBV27 CASSQRNEQFF
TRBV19 CASSVGGQRAFF
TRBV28 CASSLRSSGAYEQYF
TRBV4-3 CASSLHLNGADQRRTQYF
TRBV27 CASSWGQAYEQYF
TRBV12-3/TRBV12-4 CASSSGEAFF
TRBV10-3 CATQTGGTGELFF
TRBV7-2 CASSSLRRNTEAFF
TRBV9 CASSDQGLVYGYTF
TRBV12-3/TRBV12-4 CASSFSVSSYEQYF
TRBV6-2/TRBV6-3 CASSYSRDTDTQYF
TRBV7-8 CASSLTHDGSYEQYF